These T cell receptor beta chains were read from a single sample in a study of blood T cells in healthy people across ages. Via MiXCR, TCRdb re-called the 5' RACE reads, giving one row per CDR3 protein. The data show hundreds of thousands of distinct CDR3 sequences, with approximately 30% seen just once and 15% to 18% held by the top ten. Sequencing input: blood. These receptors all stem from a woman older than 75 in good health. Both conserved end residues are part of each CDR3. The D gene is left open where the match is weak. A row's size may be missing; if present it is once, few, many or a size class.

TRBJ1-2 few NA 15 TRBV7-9 CASSLTDSQNYGYTF TGTGCCAGCAGCTTAACGGACAGCCAAAACTATGGCTACACCTTC
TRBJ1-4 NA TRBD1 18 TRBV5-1 CASSWGGQGRTSNEKLFF TGCGCCAGCAGCTGGGGGGGACAGGGTCGAACTTCTAATGAAAAACTGTTTTTT
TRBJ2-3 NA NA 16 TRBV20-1 CSARDVMSSGTDTQYF TGCAGTGCTAGAGATGTCATGAGCTCTGGCACAGATACGCAGTATTTT
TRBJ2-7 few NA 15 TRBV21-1 CASSLNRLYSYEQYF TGTGCCAGCAGCCTAAACAGGCTTTACTCCTACGAGCAGTACTTC
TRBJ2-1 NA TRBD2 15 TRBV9 CASSAEGLGYNEQFF TGTGCCAGCAGCGCCGAGGGACTAGGCTACAATGAGCAGTTCTTC
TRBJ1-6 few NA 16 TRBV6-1 CASSAAGGYYNSPLHF TGTGCCAGCAGTGCGGCCGGGGGGTATTATAATTCACCCCTCCACTTT
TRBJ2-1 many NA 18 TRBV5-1 CASSFGHQNYNSYNEQFF TGCGCCAGCAGCTTCGGACACCAGAATTACAACTCCTACAATGAGCAGTTCTTC
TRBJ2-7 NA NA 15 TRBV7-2 CASSLGLYRVGEQYF TGTGCCAGCAGCTTAGGTCTGTATCGGGTGGGCGAGCAGTACTTC
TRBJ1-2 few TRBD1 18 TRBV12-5 CASGLSRDRTYRNYGYTF TGTGCTAGTGGTTTGAGCCGGGACAGAACTTATCGTAACTATGGCTACACCTTC
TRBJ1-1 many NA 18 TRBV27 CASSLFWRGANRDTEAFF TGTGCCAGCAGTTTATTCTGGCGGGGCGCCAATCGGGACACTGAAGCTTTCTTT
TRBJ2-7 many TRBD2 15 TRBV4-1 CASSQVQRGTTEQYF TGCGCCAGCAGCCAAGTTCAGCGGGGGACTACCGAGCAGTACTTC
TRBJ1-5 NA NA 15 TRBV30 CAWSTLQGSNQPQHF TGTGCCTGGAGTACACTCCAGGGAAGCAATCAGCCCCAGCATTTT
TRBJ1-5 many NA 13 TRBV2 CASREGVIQPQHF TGTGCCAGCAGAGAAGGGGTTATACAGCCCCAGCATTTT
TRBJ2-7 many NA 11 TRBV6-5 CASTQGHEQYF TGTGCCAGCACCCAGGGCCACGAGCAGTACTTC
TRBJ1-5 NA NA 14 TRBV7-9 CASSQAPGGQPQHF TGTGCCAGCAGTCAGGCCCCGGGGGGGCAGCCCCAGCATTTT
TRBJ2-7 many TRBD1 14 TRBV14 CASSRERGPYEQYF TGTGCCAGCAGCCGCGAGAGGGGGCCCTACGAGCAGTACTTC
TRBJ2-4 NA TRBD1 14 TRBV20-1 CSASDRGELNIQYF TGCAGTGCTTCGGACAGGGGGGAACTAAACATTCAGTACTTC
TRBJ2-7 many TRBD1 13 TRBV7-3 CASSHTGGDEQYF TGTGCCAGCAGCCACACAGGGGGCGACGAGCAGTACTTC
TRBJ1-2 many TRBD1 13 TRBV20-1 CSAVGQAGYGYTF TGCAGTGCTGTCGGACAGGCAGGCTATGGCTACACCTTC
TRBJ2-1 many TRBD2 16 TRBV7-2 CASSLASSGVRNEQFF TGTGCCAGCAGCTTAGCGTCTAGCGGGGTCCGAAATGAGCAGTTCTTC
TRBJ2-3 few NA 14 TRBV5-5 CASSLQGPPDTQYF TGTGCCAGCAGCTTGCAGGGTCCCCCAGATACGCAGTATTTT
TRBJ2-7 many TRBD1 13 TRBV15 CATSAIQGAEQYF TGTGCCACCAGCGCTATACAGGGGGCCGAGCAGTACTTC
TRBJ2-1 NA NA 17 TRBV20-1 CSATTGGGTRSYNEQFF TGCAGTGCAACAACCGGGGGCGGGACCCGCTCCTACAATGAGCAGTTCTTC
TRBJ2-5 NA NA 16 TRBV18 CASSREEGGPLRGQYF TGTGCCAGCTCAAGGGAGGAGGGGGGACCACTACGAGGGCAGTACTTC
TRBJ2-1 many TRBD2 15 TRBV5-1 CASRPLAGALNEQFF TGCGCCAGCAGGCCTCTAGCGGGGGCCCTCAATGAGCAGTTCTTC
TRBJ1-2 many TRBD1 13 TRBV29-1 CSVVQGTDYGYTF TGCAGCGTTGTACAGGGGACGGACTATGGCTACACCTTC
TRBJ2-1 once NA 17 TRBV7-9 CASSLGLPGPTHNEQFF TGTGCCAGCAGTTTAGGACTACCGGGACCCACCCACAATGAGCAGTTCTTC
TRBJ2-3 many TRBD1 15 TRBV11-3 CASSPRQGSTDTQYF TGTGCCAGCAGCCCGCGACAGGGGAGCACAGATACGCAGTATTTT
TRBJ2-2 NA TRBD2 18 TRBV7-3 CASSPTRRASGGSGELFF TGTGCCAGCAGCCCAACACGGAGGGCTAGCGGGGGGTCCGGGGAGCTGTTTTTT
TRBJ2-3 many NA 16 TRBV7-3 CASSARGSRGTDTQYF TGTGCCAGCAGCGCGCGTGGGTCTCGGGGCACAGATACGCAGTATTTT
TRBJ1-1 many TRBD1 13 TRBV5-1 CASSETGVTEAFF TGCGCCAGCAGCGAGACAGGGGTAACTGAAGCTTTCTTT
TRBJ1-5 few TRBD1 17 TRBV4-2 CASSHARTGYSNQPQHF TGTGCCAGCAGCCACGCCCGGACAGGATATAGCAATCAGCCCCAGCATTTT
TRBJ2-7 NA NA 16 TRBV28 CASSFSAGSGIYEQYF TGTGCCAGCAGTTTTAGTGCAGGGTCGGGCATCTACGAGCAGTACTTC
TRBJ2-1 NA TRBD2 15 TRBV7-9 CASTITSGRSNEQFF TGTGCCAGCACCATTACTAGCGGGAGGTCCAATGAGCAGTTCTTC
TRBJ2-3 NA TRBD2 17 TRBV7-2 CASSLRAAGGIADTQYF TGTGCCAGCAGCTTAAGGGCTGCGGGGGGGATAGCGGATACGCAGTATTTT
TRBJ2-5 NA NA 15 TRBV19 CASSLTGVKGETQYF TGTGCCAGTAGCCTGACGGGTGTTAAGGGGGAGACCCAGTACTTC
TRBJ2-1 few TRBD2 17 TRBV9 CASSVQAGTSFYNEQFF TGTGCCAGCAGCGTGCAGGCCGGGACTAGCTTTTACAATGAGCAGTTCTTC
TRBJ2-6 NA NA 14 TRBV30 CAWSGAAGANVLTF TGTGCCTGGAGTGGAGCAGCTGGGGCCAACGTCCTGACTTTC
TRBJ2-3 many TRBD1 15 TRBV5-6 CASSLAGQGTDTQYF TGTGCCAGCAGCTTAGCGGGACAGGGGACAGATACGCAGTATTTT
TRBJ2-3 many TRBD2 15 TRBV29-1 CSVEDRGGRAVTQYF TGCAGCGTTGAAGATCGGGGAGGGAGGGCAGTTACGCAGTATTTT
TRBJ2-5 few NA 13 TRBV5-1 CASSSGFQETQYF TGCGCCAGCAGCTCAGGATTCCAAGAGACCCAGTACTTC
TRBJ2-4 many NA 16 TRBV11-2 CASSLEPMGRKNIQYF TGTGCCAGCAGCTTAGAGCCGATGGGGAGGAAAAACATTCAGTACTTC
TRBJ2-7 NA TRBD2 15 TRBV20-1 CSAPKGAGLSYEQYF TGCAGTGCCCCGAAAGGAGCGGGGCTATCCTACGAGCAGTACTTC
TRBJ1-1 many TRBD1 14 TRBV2 CASSEMRQGTEAFF TGTGCCAGCAGTGAGATGAGACAGGGGACTGAAGCTTTCTTT
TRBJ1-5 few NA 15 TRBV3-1 CASSQDLGFDQPQHF TGTGCCAGCAGCCAAGATTTAGGGTTTGATCAGCCCCAGCATTTT
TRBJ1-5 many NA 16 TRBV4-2 CASSQRGSPGHQPQHF TGTGCCAGCAGCCAACGGGGCAGTCCGGGCCATCAGCCCCAGCATTTT
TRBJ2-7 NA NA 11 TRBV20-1 CSARQSYEQYF TGCAGTGCTAGACAGTCCTACGAGCAGTACTTC
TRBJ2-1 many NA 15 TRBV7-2 CASSLGQTLGNEQFF TGTGCCAGCAGCTTAGGACAGACCCTGGGGAATGAGCAGTTCTTC
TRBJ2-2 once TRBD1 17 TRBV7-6 CASSFVAGQVNTGELFF TGTGCCAGCAGCTTTGTAGCCGGACAGGTCAACACCGGGGAGCTGTTTTTT
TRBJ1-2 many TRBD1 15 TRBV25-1 CASSEGTGGFYGYTF TGTGCCAGCAGTGAAGGGACAGGAGGATTCTATGGCTACACCTTC
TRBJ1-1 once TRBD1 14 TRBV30 CAWSVGTGPTEAFF TGTGCCTGGAGTGTTGGGACAGGGCCCACTGAAGCTTTCTTT
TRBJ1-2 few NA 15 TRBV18 CASSPGTALGVSYTF TGTGCCAGCTCACCCGGGACCGCCTTAGGAGTAAGCTACACCTTC
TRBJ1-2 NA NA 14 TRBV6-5 CASSSDSYLYGYTF TGTGCCAGCAGTTCTGACAGTTATCTCTATGGCTACACCTTC
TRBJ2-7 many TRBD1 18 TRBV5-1 CASSFQTTGTGLSYEQYF TGCGCCAGCAGCTTCCAAACCACCGGGACAGGCCTCTCCTACGAGCAGTACTTC
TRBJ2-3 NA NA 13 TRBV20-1 CSASPPTTDTQYF TGCAGTGCTAGTCCCCCGACCACAGATACGCAGTATTTT
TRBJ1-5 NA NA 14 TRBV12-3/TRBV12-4 CASSLSGHGQPQHF TGTGCCAGCAGTTTATCAGGGCACGGGCAGCCCCAGCATTTT
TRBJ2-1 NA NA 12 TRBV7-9 CASSLGGQEQFF TGTGCCAGCAGCTTAGGGGGCCAAGAGCAGTTCTTC
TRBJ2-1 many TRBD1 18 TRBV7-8 CASSMGQGAVPLVNEQFF TGTGCCAGCAGCATGGGACAGGGGGCGGTTCCCCTCGTGAATGAGCAGTTCTTC
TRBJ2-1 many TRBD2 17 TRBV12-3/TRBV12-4 CASSFRLLAGPYNEQFF TGTGCCAGCAGTTTTCGACTCCTAGCGGGGCCCTACAATGAGCAGTTCTTC
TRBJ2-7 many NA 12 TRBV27 CASRSSSYEQYF TGTGCCAGCAGATCAAGCTCCTACGAGCAGTACTTC